These T cell receptor beta chains were read from a single sample in a study of regulatory T cells in long-lasting Graves disease. TCRdb re-called the multiplex PCR reads through MiXCR, storing one row per CDR3 protein. The repertoire holds 530,000 or so distinct CDR3 sequences, with approximately 13% as singletons. These same records also appear under a second study, on T cells in Graves' hyperthyroidism and ophthalmopathy.

The sequences come from peripheral blood mononuclear cells (PBMCs), collected at new diagnosis, from a patient treated with antithyroid drugs. The source of these receptors is a man aged 25 to 45 with Graves disease. Both conserved end residues are part of each CDR3. The order of the fields is J gene, V gene, D gene, clone size, CDR3 protein, CDR3 DNA. The D gene is left open where the match is weak. The size of a clone is reported for some rows only, either as once, few or many, or as a class for expanded clones.

TRBJ2-7,TRBV6-9,-,-,CASSSLYRSYEQYF,TGTGCCAGCAGTTCGCTTTACAGGTCCTACGAGCAGTACTTC
TRBJ2-3,TRBV6-1,-,-,CASGITRTDTQYF,TGTGCCAGCGGAATTACTAGGACAGATACGCAGTATTTT
TRBJ1-2,TRBV19,-,-,CASSIRTWNGYTF,TGTGCCAGTAGTATCCGTACGTGGAATGGCTACACCTTC
TRBJ2-1,TRBV12-3/TRBV12-4,-,many,CASSLEYNEQFF,TGTGCCAGCAGTTTAGAGTACAATGAGCAGTTCTTC
TRBJ1-1,TRBV18,-,many,CASSPGAGWMNTEAFF,TGTGCCAGCTCACCAGGGGCGGGTTGGATGAACACTGAAGCTTTCTTT
TRBJ2-7,TRBV11-2,-,many,CASSFSAYEQYF,TGTGCCAGCAGCTTCTCGGCCTACGAGCAGTACTTC
TRBJ1-4,TRBV11-2,-,-,CASSLFRGGVLFF,TGTGCCAGCAGCTTATTTAGGGGCGGGGTACTGTTTTTT
TRBJ2-1,TRBV29-1,-,-,CSALMYLGNEQFF,TGCAGCGCCTTGATGTATCTCGGGAATGAGCAGTTCTTC
TRBJ2-7,TRBV30,-,-,CACLDTYLYEQYF,TGTGCCTGTTTGGACACTTATCTCTACGAGCAGTACTTC
TRBJ2-7,TRBV10-3,-,-,CAIEDDSYEQYF,TGTGCCATCGAGGACGACTCCTACGAGCAGTACTTC
TRBJ2-2,TRBV11-2,TRBD1,few,CASSLVLGQGYTGELFF,TGTGCCAGCAGCTTAGTTCTAGGACAGGGGTACACCGGGGAGCTGTTTTTT
TRBJ1-2,TRBV20-1,-,many,CSPSGGGDGYTF,TGCAGCCCTTCGGGGGGAGGGGACGGCTACACCTTC
TRBJ1-1,TRBV28,-,many,CASSFMMNTEAFF,TGTGCCAGCAGTTTCATGATGAACACTGAAGCTTTCTTT
TRBJ2-1,TRBV25-1,-,-,CASSEYSKWGNEQFF,TGTGCCAGCAGTGAATATTCAAAATGGGGAAATGAGCAGTTCTTC
TRBJ2-7,TRBV7-2,-,-,CASSLAPSNEQYF,TGTGCCAGCAGCTTAGCTCCGTCCAACGAGCAGTACTTC
TRBJ2-5,TRBV5-1,TRBD1,many,CASSSWTGDETQYF,TGCGCCAGCAGCTCCTGGACAGGGGACGAGACCCAGTACTTC
TRBJ1-4,TRBV5-1,TRBD1,-,CASSHGQGAGEKLFF,TGCGCCAGCAGCCACGGACAGGGGGCTGGTGAAAAACTGTTTTTT
TRBJ2-7,TRBV6-5,-,many,CASSYTRTTYEQYF,TGTGCCAGCAGTTACACCAGAACCACGTACGAGCAGTACTTC
TRBJ1-2,TRBV2,-,many,CASIRDNYGYTF,TGTGCCAGCATCCGCGATAACTATGGCTACACCTTC